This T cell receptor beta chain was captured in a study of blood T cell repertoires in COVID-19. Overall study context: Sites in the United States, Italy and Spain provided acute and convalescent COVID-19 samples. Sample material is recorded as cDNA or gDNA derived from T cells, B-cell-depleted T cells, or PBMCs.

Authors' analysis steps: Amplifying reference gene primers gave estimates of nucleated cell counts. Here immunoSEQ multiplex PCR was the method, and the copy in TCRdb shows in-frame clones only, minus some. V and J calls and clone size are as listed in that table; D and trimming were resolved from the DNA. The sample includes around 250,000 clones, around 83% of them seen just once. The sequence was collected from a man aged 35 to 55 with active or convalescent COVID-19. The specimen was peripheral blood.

DNA for the CDR3: TGTGCCAGCAGCTTAGGACTAGCGGGGCAGAACCCCTACGAGCAGTACTTC. This translates into CASSLGLAGQNPYEQYF. The chain combines TRBV7-9 with TRBJ2-7, with 11 bases identical to TRBD2. The CDR3 loop spans 17 amino acids. V shed 1 base, J shed 2 bases, and the junction held 7 bases outside the gene matches. Germline V gene lookup returns CDR1 SEHNR and CDR2 FQNEAQ (reference sequence). Full variable domain (missing parts from reference TRBV7-9 and TRBJ2-7): DTGVSQNPRHKITKRGQNVTFRCDPISEHNRLYWYRQTLGQGPEFLTYFQNEAQLEKSRLLSDRFSAERPKGSFSTLEIQRTEQGDSAMYLCASSLGLAGQNPYEQYFGPGTRLTVT.